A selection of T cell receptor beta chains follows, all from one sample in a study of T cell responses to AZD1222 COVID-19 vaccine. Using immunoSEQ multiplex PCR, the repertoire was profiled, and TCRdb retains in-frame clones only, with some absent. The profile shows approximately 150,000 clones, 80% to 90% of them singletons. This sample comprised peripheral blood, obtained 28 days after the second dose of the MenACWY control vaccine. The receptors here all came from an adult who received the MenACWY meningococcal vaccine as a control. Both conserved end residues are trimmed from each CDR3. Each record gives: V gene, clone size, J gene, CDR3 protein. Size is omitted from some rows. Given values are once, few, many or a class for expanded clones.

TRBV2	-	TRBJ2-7	ASSTTEQGWSYEQY
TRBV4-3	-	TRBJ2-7	ASSQERSYEQY
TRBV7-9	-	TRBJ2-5	ASSPFGTETQY
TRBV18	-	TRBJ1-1	ASSPLQNLNTEAF
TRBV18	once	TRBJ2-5	ASSPRQVGQETQY
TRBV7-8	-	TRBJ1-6	ASSLVAGSYNSPLH
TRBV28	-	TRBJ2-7	ASSFQLGLAGVDEQY
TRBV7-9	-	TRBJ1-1	ASSLGQGADKAF
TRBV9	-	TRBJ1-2	ASSESSGQGNGYT
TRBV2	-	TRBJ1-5	ASSESSRGQFNQPQH
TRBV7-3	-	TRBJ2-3	ASSLTTASGGGTQY
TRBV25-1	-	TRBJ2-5	ASSAGGLAAQETQY
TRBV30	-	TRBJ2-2	AWSGEFGAGELF
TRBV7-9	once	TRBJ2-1	ASSHLGSGEQF
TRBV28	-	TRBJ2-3	ASSLQAYNTDTQY
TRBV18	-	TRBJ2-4	ASSPPGLAKNIQY
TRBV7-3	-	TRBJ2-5	ASSPGGPWETQY
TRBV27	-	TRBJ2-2	ASSPFSTGELF
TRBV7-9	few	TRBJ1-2	ASSFLSGPGYT
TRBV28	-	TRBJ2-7	ASSPHSSIEQY
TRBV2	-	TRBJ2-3	ASRVAGGPDTQY
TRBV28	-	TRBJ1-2	ASSILNYGYT
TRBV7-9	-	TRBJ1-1	ASSLRQVELNTEAF
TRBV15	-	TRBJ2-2	ATSEKPGPATGELF
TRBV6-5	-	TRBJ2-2	ATSRWPPNTGELF
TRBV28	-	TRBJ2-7	ASTGPGTYYEQY
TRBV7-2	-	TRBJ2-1	ASSDAGSYNEQF
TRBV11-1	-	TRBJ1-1	ASSLGGGMDTEAF
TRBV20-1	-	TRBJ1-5	SASYREKQH
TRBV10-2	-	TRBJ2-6	ASSELPPGPRSGANVLT
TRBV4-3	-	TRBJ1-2	ASSQDRGIREGYT
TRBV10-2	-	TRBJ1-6	ASSEPDGPLH
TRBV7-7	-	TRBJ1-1	ASSLAQDTEAF